This paragraph reports one T cell receptor beta chain. Its antigen is unknown. The entry originates in a study of beta chain features in type 1 diabetes. Points from the study as a whole: The naive, central memory and Treg TCRB repertoires looked more alike in patients than they did in healthy donors. For type 1 diabetes patients, VDJ junctions showed fewer insertions and more deletions.

Expressed TCRB transcripts were sequenced because the entire RNA isolate underwent reverse transcription. This table comes from immunoSEQ multiplex PCR, and its TCRdb copy is limited to in-frame clones, with some not included. This repertoire shows around 450,000 clones, about 10% found once; its top ten account for 0.046%. Sequenced sample: naive CD4+ T cells from blood. The sequence was collected from a woman aged 18-35 years in good health.

DNA for the CDR3: TGCGCCAGCAGCCAAGAATTAGTCAGGCAAAATTCACCCCTCCACTTT. Translated: CASSQELVRQNSPLHF. The chain recombines TRBV4-3 with TRBJ1-6; the D is unclear. Trimming removed 0 bases at V and 7 bases at J, with 13 bases between. The CDR3 has 16 amino acids. CDR1 and CDR2 (germline): LGHNA, YSLEER.